This T cell receptor beta chain was identified in a study of tissue T cells after allogeneic stem cell transplantation (dated by TCRdb to the early 2020s). Regarding the research as a whole: The study profiled TCR beta repertoires in many tissues obtained from research autopsies of patients with and without GVHD, and also in mouse models of GVHD. On the human side, the study was prospective and observational, with no blinding or randomization.

General study outcomes and caveats: Sampling depth was acknowledged as a limitation, and the patient cohort was both small and clinically heterogeneous. Few T cell clones were found to be shared across patients, but shared repertoire signatures across patients were revealed in a tissue-specific fashion by motif-based clustering. Which tissue TCRs were alloreactive or antigen-specific was not determined in the study, and some clones might have been persisting host cells. Blood and spleen T cells captured only a limited portion of the TCR repertoire detected in tissues, in both patients and mice. Within patients, how anatomically similar tissues were was a major factor shaping TCR repertoire composition, regardless of disease or transplant status.

V is cut by 2 bases and J by 0 bases, and the space between the germline ends is 7 bases. According to the germline V gene (reference sequence), CDR1 reads SNHLY and CDR2 reads FYNGKV. There are 14 amino acids in the CDR3, from cysteine to phenylalanine inclusive. Sequencing covers 39 bases of the CDR3, shown here with the frame starting at base 1. The method behind the library was the immunoSEQ multiplex PCR assay. TCRbeta CDR3 sequencing was performed at survey depth by Adaptive Biotechnologies, and CDR3 sequences, V/J genes, productive frequency and template counts were reported. Amplification of TCR beta CDR3 regions was performed from genomic DNA rather than from RNA. The published analysis was carried out like this. Jensen-Shannon divergence was used to quantify pairwise repertoire overlap between tissues, with a value of 1 indicating complete divergence and a value of 0 indicating identical repertoires. Tissues were clustered by single-linkage agglomerative hierarchical clustering of pairwise JSD values and displayed as dendrograms. All patient samples were analyzed with GLIPH2 using simulation_depth 1000, kmer_min_depth 3 and cdr3_length_cutoff 8, and only groups containing more than two unique CDR3s were kept. A standardized tissue-overlap score extrapolated Jaccard GLIPH-group overlap across patients to a standard repertoire size of 1000 clones. Linear mixed-effect models, with tissue as a fixed effect and individual as a random effect, were used to test how diversity related to clinical or experimental variables. Sourced from immuneACCESS, this table was stored by TCRdb with only in-frame sequences that have V and J called. A share of the clones is absent; for the studies checked, an unresolved V gene accounts for under half, and the remainder has no known explanation. V and J calls and clone size are as listed in that table; D and trimming were resolved from the DNA. The sample table records about 48,000 clones; roughly 73% of these occur just once. The leading ten clones occupy about 0.77% of the sample.

Concerning this clone: Its binding antigen is unknown. Gene labels and germline sequences for this entry follow the mouse. The observed sequence ends 1 residue before the CDR3 terminus, with the missing tail filled in from the germline J gene.

Sequenced: sorted cells pooled from one or two spleens. The sequence links TRBV3 to TRBJ1-1; the best D guess is TRBD1, with 5 bases matching. The TCR comes from a pool of C57BL/6 mice in good health. The covered CDR3 bases are TGTGCCAGCAGCTTACAGGGATCAAACACAGAAGTCTTC. Its protein product is CASSLQGSNTEVF. The full CDR3 is CASSLQGSNTEVFF.